This TCR beta chain was obtained from a study of identical twins. Study-wide findings and caveats: Cross-sectional statistical analysis, not tracking of the same donors, underpinned the conclusions. Within monozygotic twins, out-of-frame TCR alpha sharing was underestimated by the models.

The germline V gene has CDR1 SQVTM and CDR2 ANQGSEA. V was clipped by 6 bases and J by 5 bases, with 13 bases between them. This CDR3 spans 12 amino acids. TCRdb reprocessed the 5' RACE reads via MiXCR and lists one record per CDR3 protein. The sample contains about 530,000 distinct CDR3 sequences, approximately 20% of which appear only once. In regard to this clonotype: Its antigen remains unknown.

All donors comprised healthy Caucasians. This sample also belongs to another study, concerning yellow fever vaccine responses in identical twins. That study adds: Twins' vaccine T cell response reportedly seemed partly convergent, partly personalized.

This chain connects TRBV29-1 to TRBJ2-5; perhaps TRBD1 as D (5 bases). The sample was CD4+ T cells sorted from blood. The clonotype originates from a woman under 30 in good health. The CDR3 here is CSVALGVETQYF. DNA for the CDR3: TGCAGCGTCGCCCTAGGGGTGGAGACCCAGTACTTC.